This T cell receptor beta chain was sequenced during a study of T cells in Graves' hyperthyroidism and ophthalmopathy. The study's findings and limits: Blood shared most expanded thyroid clonotypes above 0.001.

The source material, RNA transcripts, was used to amplify TCR beta CDR3 regions. The HTBI primer set was used in a first-round RT-PCR of the TCR CDR3. Each CDR3 protein gets one entry after TCRdb re-called the multiplex PCR reads with MiXCR. The sample lists 400,000 to 500,000 distinct CDR3 sequences, roughly an eighth seen once, with 15% to 20% in the top ten. A word on this clonotype: The antigen remains unidentified.

The CDR3 is made up of 15 amino acids. Trimming stripped 6 bases from V and 0 bases from J, with 12 bases between. Germline V gene sequence: CDR1 SNHLY, CDR2 FYNNEI. Graves' hyperthyroidism was deemed stable absent ophthalmopathy progression within 18 months. The source is a woman between 18 and 30 years old with Graves' hyperthyroidism. Input material: blood. This rearrangement joins TRBV2 to TRBJ1-3; no reliable D call. Written as DNA, the CDR3 is TGTGCCAGCAGCTTGACGGGCTTCTCTGGAAACACCATATATTTT. This codes for CASSLTGFSGNTIYF.